This T cell receptor (beta chain) was captured by sequencing in a study of CXCR3-negative and CXCR3-positive naive CD8 T cells. General study results and limits: Comparison of naive subsets found surface CD5 to be comparable, and TCR strength was inferred on the basis of TRB CDR3 properties.

Of note for this clonotype: Its antigen is still unknown.

The CDR3 totals 15 residues. Per germline, CDR1 SQVTM and CDR2 ANQGSEA. UMI-tagged TRB cDNA libraries were built via 5' RACE. TCRdb re-called the 5' RACE reads, yielding one record per CDR3 amino acid sequence without DNA. This table holds 3,000 to 3,500 distinct CDR3 sequences. The sequence was obtained from a human donor in good health. Some clones in this sample may be carry-over from other donors' samples. The V gene is TRBV29-1, the J gene TRBJ2-7; TCRdb designates TRBD2, a call that cannot be tested without DNA. The sample consisted of naive CXCR3- CD8+ T cells from blood. The subset denotes: CD45RO-CCR7+CD27+CD95- naive CD8+ T cells lacking CXCR3 (TNR3-). The CDR3 reads CSPQVGGRWYYEQYF.